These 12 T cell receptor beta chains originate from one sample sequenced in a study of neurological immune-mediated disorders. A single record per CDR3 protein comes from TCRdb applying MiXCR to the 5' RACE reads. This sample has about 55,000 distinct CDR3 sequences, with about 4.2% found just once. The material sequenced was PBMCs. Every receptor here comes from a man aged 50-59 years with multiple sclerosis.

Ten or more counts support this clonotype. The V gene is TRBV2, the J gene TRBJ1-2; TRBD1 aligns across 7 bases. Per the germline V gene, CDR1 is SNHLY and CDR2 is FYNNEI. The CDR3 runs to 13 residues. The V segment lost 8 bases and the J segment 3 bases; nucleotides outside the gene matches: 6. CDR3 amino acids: CASVLDRYYGYTF. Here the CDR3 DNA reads TGTGCCAGCGTTCTGGACAGGTACTATGGCTACACCTTC.

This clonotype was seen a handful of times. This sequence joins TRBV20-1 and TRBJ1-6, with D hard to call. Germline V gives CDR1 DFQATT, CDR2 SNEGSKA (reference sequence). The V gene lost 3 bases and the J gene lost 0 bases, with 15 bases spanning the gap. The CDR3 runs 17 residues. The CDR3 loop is CSASDWRQGSYNSPLHF. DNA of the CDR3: TGCAGTGCTAGTGATTGGAGGCAAGGCTCCTATAATTCACCCCTCCACTTT.

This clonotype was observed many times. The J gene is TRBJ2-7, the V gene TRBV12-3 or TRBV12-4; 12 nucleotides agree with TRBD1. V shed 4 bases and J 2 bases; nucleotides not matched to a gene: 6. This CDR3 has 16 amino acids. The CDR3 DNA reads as TGTGCCAGCAGTTCCCCCGGGACAGGGGGCCCCTACGAGCAGTACTTC. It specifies CASSSPGTGGPYEQYF.

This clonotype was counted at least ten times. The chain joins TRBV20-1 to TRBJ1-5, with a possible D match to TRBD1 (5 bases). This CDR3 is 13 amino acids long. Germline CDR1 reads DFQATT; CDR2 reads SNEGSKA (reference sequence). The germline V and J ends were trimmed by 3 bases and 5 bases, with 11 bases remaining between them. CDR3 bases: TGCAGTGCTAGTAGGGGAAGGGATCAGCCCCAGCATTTT. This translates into CSASRGRDQPQHF.

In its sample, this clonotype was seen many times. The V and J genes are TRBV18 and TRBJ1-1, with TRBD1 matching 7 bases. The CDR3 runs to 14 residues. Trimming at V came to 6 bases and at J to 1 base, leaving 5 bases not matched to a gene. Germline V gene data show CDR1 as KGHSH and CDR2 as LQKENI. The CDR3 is CASSVGQQNTEAFF. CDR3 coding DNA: TGTGCCAGCTCCGTGGGACAGCAGAACACTGAAGCTTTCTTT.

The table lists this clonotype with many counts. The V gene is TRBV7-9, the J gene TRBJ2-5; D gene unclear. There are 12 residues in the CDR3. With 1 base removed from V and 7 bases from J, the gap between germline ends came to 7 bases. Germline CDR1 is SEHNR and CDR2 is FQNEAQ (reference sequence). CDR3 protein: CASSLEDLTQYF. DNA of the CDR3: TGTGCCAGCAGCTTAGAAGATCTGACCCAGTACTTC.

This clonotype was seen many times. For the CDR3, the DNA is TGTGCCAGCAGCTTAGTTGACAGGGACCCTTCTTGGGCCAACGTCCTGACTTTC. Amino acid sequence: CASSLVDRDPSWANVLTF. V is TRBV7-6 and J is TRBJ2-6; TRBD1 matches 7 bases. With 1 base clipped from V and 5 bases from J, the junction kept 11 bases outside the gene matches. The CDR3 is 18 residues long. The germline V gene encodes CDR1 SGHVS and CDR2 FNYEAQ.

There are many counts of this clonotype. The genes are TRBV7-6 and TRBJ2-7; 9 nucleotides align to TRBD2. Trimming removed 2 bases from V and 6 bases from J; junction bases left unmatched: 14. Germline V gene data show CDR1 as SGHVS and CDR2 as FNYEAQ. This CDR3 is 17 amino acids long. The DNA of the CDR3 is TGTGCCAGCAGCTTATCTCCACTAGCGGGTCTAGGCGGCGAGCAGTACTTC. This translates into CASSLSPLAGLGGEQYF.

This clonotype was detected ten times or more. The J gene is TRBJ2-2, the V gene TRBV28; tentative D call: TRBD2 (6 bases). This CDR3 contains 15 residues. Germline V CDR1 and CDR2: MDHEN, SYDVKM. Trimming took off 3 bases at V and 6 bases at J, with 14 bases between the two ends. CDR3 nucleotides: TGTGCCAGCAGTTTCGTCGGGAGTAGATCCGGGGAGCTGTTTTTT. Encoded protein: CASSFVGSRSGELFF.

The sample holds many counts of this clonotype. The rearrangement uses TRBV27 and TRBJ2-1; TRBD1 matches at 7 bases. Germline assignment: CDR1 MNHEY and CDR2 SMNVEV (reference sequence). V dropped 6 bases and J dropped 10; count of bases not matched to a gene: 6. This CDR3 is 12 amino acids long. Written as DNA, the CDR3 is TGTGCCAGCAGGCTCAGACAGGGCGAGCAGTTCTTC. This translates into CASRLRQGEQFF.

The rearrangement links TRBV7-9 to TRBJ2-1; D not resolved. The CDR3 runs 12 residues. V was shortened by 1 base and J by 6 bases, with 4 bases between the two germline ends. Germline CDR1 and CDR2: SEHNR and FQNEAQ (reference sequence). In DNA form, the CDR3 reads TGTGCCAGCAGCTTAGTCCCCAATGAGCAGTTCTTC. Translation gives CASSLVPNEQFF.

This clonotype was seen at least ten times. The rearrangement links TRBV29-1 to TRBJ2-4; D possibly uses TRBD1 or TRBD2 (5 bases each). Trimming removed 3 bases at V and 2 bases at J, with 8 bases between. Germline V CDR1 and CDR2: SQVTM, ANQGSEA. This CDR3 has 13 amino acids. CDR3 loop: CSVDEGSKNIQYF. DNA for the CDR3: TGCAGCGTTGACGAGGGGTCCAAAAACATTCAGTACTTC.